The present T cell receptor (beta chain) was sequenced within a study of T cells expressing NK-cell markers. This CDR3 comprises 14 residues. Germline-derived CDR1 and CDR2 are LNHNV and YYDKDF (reference sequence). TCRdb re-called the 5' RACE reads and gives one entry per CDR3 protein, without DNA. Its table lists 500,000 to 600,000 distinct CDR3 sequences. V and J are TRBV15 and TRBJ2-7; checking the TCRdb D call of TRBD1 is not possible without DNA. This receptor was taken from a man aged 18 to 29 in good health. Sequences were obtained from blood T cells: a sorted CD56 or NKG2C T cell subset, CD4+ or CD8+ T cells, or bulk PBMC T cells (not recorded which). CDR3: CATSRVPGAYEQYF. The full variable domain, rest sourced from reference TRBV15 and TRBJ2-7, is DAMVIQNPRYQVTQFGKPVTLSCSQTLNHNVMYWYQQKSSQAPKLLFHYYDKDFNNEADTPDNFQSRRPNTSFCFLDIRSPGLGDTAMYLCATSRVPGAYEQYFGPGTRLTVT.